This record looks at one TCR beta chain sequence and its context. The germline V gene encodes CDR1 SGHVS and CDR2 FQNEAQ. V lost 5 bases to trimming and J lost 2 bases, with 13 bases between them. The CDR3 runs 14 residues. Produced via immunoSEQ multiplex PCR; TCRdb's table is partial and in-frame only. The data show 83,000 or so clones, approximately 86% seen once. The data belong to a study of OX40 agonist ivuxolimab in advanced cancers. The sequence was obtained from an adult with an advanced solid tumor such as melanoma, head and neck, liver or kidney cancer. The rearrangement joins TRBV7-8 to TRBJ2-7, with D unresolved. Material: CD4+ or CD8+ T cells sorted from blood, obtained in a trial of the OX40 agonist ivuxolimab. Here the CDR3 DNA reads TGTGCCAGCAGCCCCGAAAGGGCAACCTACGAGCAGTACTTC. Residues: CASSPERATYEQYF.